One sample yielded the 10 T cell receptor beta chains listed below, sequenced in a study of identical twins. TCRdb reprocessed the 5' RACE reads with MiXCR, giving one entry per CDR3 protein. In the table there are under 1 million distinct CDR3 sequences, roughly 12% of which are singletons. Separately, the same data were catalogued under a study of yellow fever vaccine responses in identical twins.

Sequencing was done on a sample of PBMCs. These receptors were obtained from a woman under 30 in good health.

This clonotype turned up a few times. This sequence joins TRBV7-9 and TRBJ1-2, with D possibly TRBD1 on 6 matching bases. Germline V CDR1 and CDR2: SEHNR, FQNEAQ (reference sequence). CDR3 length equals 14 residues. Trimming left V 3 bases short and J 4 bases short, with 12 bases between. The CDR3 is CASSFVGASYGYTF. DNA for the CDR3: TGTGCCAGCAGCTTTGTGGGGGCGAGCTATGGCTACACCTTC.

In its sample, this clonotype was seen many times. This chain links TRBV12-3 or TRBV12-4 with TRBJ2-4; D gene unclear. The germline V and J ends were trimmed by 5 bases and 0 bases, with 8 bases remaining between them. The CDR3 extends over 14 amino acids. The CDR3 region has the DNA TGTGCCAGCAGTCAAGAAATAGCCAAAAACATTCAGTACTTC. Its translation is CASSQEIAKNIQYF.

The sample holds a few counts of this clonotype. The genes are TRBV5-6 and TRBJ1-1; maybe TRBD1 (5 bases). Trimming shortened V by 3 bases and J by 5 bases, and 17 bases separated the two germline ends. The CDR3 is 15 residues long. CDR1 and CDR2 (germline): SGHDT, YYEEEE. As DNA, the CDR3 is TGTGCCAGCAGCTATGGACCGAACGGGGGGACTGAAGCTTTCTTT. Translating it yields CASSYGPNGGTEAFF.

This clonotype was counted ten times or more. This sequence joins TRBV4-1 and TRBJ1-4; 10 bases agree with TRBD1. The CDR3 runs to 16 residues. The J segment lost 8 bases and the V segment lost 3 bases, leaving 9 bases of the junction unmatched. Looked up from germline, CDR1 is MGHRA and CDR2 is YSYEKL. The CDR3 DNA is TGCGCCAGCAGCCACAGCCGGGACAGGGGAGAGGAAAAACTGTTTTTT. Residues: CASSHSRDRGEEKLFF.

The CDR3 DNA reads TGTGCCAGCACCCTAGGGGGGGGGCGGACAGAAGCTTTCTTT. Protein: CASTLGGGRTEAFF. The chain combines TRBV12-3 or TRBV12-4 with TRBJ1-1; D may be TRBD1 (6 bases). The CDR3 covers 14 residues. The V and J ends lost 7 bases and 8 bases respectively, with 20 bases between them.

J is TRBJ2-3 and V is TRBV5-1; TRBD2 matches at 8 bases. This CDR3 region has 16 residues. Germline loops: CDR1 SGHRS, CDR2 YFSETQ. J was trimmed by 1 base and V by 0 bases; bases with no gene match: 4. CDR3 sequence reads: CASSLDGRGGTDTQYF. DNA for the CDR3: TGCGCCAGCAGCTTGGATGGGCGGGGGGGCACAGATACGCAGTATTTT.

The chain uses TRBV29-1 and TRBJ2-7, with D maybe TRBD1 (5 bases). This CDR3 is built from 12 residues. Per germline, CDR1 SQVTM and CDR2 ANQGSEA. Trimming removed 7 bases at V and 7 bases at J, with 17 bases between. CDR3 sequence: CSGGKDPLEQYF. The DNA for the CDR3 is TGCAGCGGGGGCAAAGACCCCTTGGAGCAGTACTTC.

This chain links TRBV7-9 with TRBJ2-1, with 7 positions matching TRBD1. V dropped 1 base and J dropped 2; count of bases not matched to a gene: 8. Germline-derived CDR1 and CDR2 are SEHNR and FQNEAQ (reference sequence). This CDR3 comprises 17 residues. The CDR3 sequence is CASSLEGAAHAYNEQFF. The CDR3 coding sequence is TGTGCCAGCAGCTTAGAGGGGGCGGCACACGCCTACAATGAGCAGTTCTTC.

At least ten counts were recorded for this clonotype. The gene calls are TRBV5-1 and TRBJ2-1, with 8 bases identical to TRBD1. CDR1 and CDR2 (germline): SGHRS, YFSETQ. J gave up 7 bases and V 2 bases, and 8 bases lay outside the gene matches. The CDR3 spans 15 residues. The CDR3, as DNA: TGCGCCAGCAGCTTATTGACAGGGGTCGAGAATGAGCAGTTCTTC. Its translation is CASSLLTGVENEQFF.

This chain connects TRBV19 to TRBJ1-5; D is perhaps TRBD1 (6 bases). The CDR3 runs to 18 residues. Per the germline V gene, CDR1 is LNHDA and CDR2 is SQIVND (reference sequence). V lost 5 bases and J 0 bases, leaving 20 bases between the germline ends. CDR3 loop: CASSSRTAALLSNQPQHF. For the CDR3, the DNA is TGTGCCAGTAGTTCACGGACAGCCGCCCTACTTAGCAATCAGCCCCAGCATTTT.